Listed below are T cell receptor beta chains from one sample, sequenced in a study of blood T cell repertoires in COVID-19. TCRdb keeps only in-frame clones here, not all; method: immunoSEQ multiplex PCR. The table records some 200,000 clones, 87% of them present only once. Sequencing used PBMCs or T cells enriched from blood (not recorded which). All receptors come from a woman aged 30 to 39 who had recovered from COVID-19. CDR3s include the opening cysteine and the closing phenylalanine or tryptophan. D genes are given only for firm matches. Not all rows give a size; the values are once, few, many and, for expanded clones, a class.

clone size: .; V gene: TRBV27; J gene: TRBJ2-7; D gene: .; CDR3 DNA: TGTGCCAGCAGGTTACAGGCCTGGCCCTCCTACGAGCAGTACTTC; CDR3 protein: CASRLQAWPSYEQYF
clone size: .; V gene: TRBV5-8; J gene: TRBJ2-3; D gene: .; CDR3 DNA: TGTGCCAGCAGCTGGCTAGCAGGCACAGATACGCAGTATTTT; CDR3 protein: CASSWLAGTDTQYF
clone size: .; V gene: TRBV5-1; J gene: TRBJ2-1; D gene: .; CDR3 DNA: TGCGCCAGCAGCTTGGGGGCGGGCTCCTACAATGAGCAGTTCTTC; CDR3 protein: CASSLGAGSYNEQFF
clone size: .; V gene: TRBV5-8; J gene: TRBJ1-2; D gene: .; CDR3 DNA: TGTGCCAGCAGCTTGGCCATGGGCTACACCTTC; CDR3 protein: CASSLAMGYTF
clone size: .; V gene: TRBV3-1/TRBV3-2; J gene: TRBJ1-1; D gene: .; CDR3 DNA: TGTGCCAGCAGCTTCCGGGGGACTGAAGCTTTCTTT; CDR3 protein: CASSFRGTEAFF
clone size: .; V gene: TRBV18; J gene: TRBJ2-7; D gene: TRBD1; CDR3 DNA: TGTGCCAGCTCACCAATCTGGGACAGGGGATCCGAGCAGTACTTC; CDR3 protein: CASSPIWDRGSEQYF
clone size: .; V gene: TRBV6-1; J gene: TRBJ2-3; D gene: .; CDR3 DNA: TGTGCCAGCAGTGAAAGGAGGGAGTCAGATACGCAGTATTTT; CDR3 protein: CASSERRESDTQYF
clone size: .; V gene: TRBV6-6; J gene: TRBJ1-6; D gene: TRBD1; CDR3 DNA: TGTGCCAGCACCAAACCATTGACAGGGGGTGATTCACCCCTCCACTTT; CDR3 protein: CASTKPLTGGDSPLHF
clone size: .; V gene: TRBV27; J gene: TRBJ1-5; D gene: TRBD1; CDR3 DNA: TGTGCCAGCAGCTTCAGGGGGCCTAACCCCCAGCATTTT; CDR3 protein: CASSFRGPNPQHF
clone size: .; V gene: TRBV4-1; J gene: TRBJ1-6; D gene: .; CDR3 DNA: TGCGCCAGCAGCCAAGAGCCAGCGTATAATTCACCCCTCCACTTT; CDR3 protein: CASSQEPAYNSPLHF
clone size: few; V gene: TRBV29-1; J gene: TRBJ2-1; D gene: .; CDR3 DNA: TGCAGCGTTGAATTCCCTAGCTACAATGAGCAGTTCTTC; CDR3 protein: CSVEFPSYNEQFF
clone size: .; V gene: TRBV6-5; J gene: TRBJ1-1; D gene: .; CDR3 DNA: TGTGCCAGCAGGCCCTATAAGAACACTGAAGCTTTCTTT; CDR3 protein: CASRPYKNTEAFF
clone size: .; V gene: TRBV18; J gene: TRBJ1-4; D gene: .; CDR3 DNA: TGTGCCAGCTCACCTAAGCCTGAATTAGTAGAAAAACTGTTTTTT; CDR3 protein: CASSPKPELVEKLFF
clone size: .; V gene: TRBV30; J gene: TRBJ2-7; D gene: .; CDR3 DNA: TGTGCCTGGAGGGCGGGGGCTCGTGACGAGCAGTACTTC; CDR3 protein: CAWRAGARDEQYF
clone size: .; V gene: TRBV5-1; J gene: TRBJ2-1; D gene: .; CDR3 DNA: TGCGCCAGCAGCCTTAGTTCTGAGCAGTTCTTC; CDR3 protein: CASSLSSEQFF